Sequencing of this T cell receptor (beta chain) was carried out in a study of shared clonotypes between healthy human individuals. Study conclusions and caveats: The authors expected sequencing depth to affect clonotype sharing among donors.

Germline CDR1 reads ENHRY; CDR2 reads SYGVKD. V was cut by 1 base and J by 5 bases, with 7 bases left in between. CDR3 length: 13 residues. To make CD8 memory, CD45RO+ cells were put together with CCR7-negative CD45RA+ TemRA cells. Assay: immunoSEQ multiplex PCR; the TCRdb copy retains only in-frame clones and omits some. The data show about 96,000 clones, 68% seen once. This clone has a single count. Its specificity is not known. Specimen: memory CD8+ T cells sorted from blood. This sample's subset: CD45RO+ cells pooled with CCR7-negative TemRA cells. The clonotype comes from a man aged 25 to 40 in good health. The V gene is TRBV10-3, the J gene TRBJ2-3; no clear D gene. The CDR3: CAISEYTRDTQYF. CDR3 coding DNA: TGTGCCATCAGTGAGTACACGCGAGATACGCAGTATTTT.